The 2 T cell receptor beta chains below all came from one sample that was sequenced in a study of tumor-infiltrating lymphocytes in primary liver carcinoma. With a constant-region primer, TCR beta cDNA was made from approximately 520 ng of total RNA. A slightly modified ARM-PCR protocol with three nested multiplex PCR rounds produced these TCR beta libraries. The first two PCR rounds used TRBV1-TRBV30 forward primers with a C-beta reverse primer, about 10 cycles each. A single record per CDR3 protein comes from TCRdb applying MiXCR to the multiplex PCR reads. The table has fewer than 350,000 distinct CDR3 sequences, 55% to 65% seen once. Germline DNA was also extracted, while the blood RNA originated from unsorted whole blood. Input material: peripheral blood. The receptors derive from a man in his forties or fifties with primary liver carcinoma and hepatitis B virus infection.

This clonotype was detected only once. The junction departs from germline at one end; a sequencing error may be responsible. The chain carries TRBV5-1 and TRBJ1-3, with a possible D match to TRBD1 (5 bases). Germline V gene data show CDR1 as SGHRS and CDR2 as YFSETQ. The CDR3 runs 16 residues. The CDR3 coding sequence is TGCGCCAGGAGCTTGGGCCCTTCGGGGACCGGAAACACCATATATTTT. Translation gives CARSLGPSGTGNTIYF.

About this clonotype itself: At one of its ends the junction is not consistent with the germline gene, which may arise from a read error. This chain uses TRBV5-1 with TRBJ2-1; D is undetermined. CDR1 and CDR2 (germline): SGHRS, YFSETQ. The CDR3 runs to 14 residues. Written as DNA, the CDR3 is TGCGCCAGCAGCCAAAGACGGAACTACAATGAGCAATTCTTC. Protein product: CASSQRRNYNEQFF.